These 22 T cell receptor beta chains originate from one sample sequenced in a study of cytomegalovirus exposure and HLA in healthy donors. The PCR contained 60 Vbeta and 13 Jbeta primers. TCRdb's copy holds only in-frame clones and misses some; the assay was immunoSEQ multiplex PCR. The sample records 60,000 to 85,000 clones, just under 75% being singletons. Sequences were obtained from PBMCs. The receptor source for this set is a human donor in good health.

This rearrangement joins TRBV27 to TRBJ1-5; no clear D gene. Germline V gene data show CDR1 as MNHEY and CDR2 as SMNVEV (reference sequence). The CDR3 loop spans 13 amino acids. Trimming left V 6 bases short and J 9 bases short, with 15 bases between. The CDR3 DNA reads as TGTGCCAGCAGCGCAGGTTCTGGGAGGCCCCAGCATTTT. Protein product: CASSAGSGRPQHF.

In this sample, this clone turned up once. The rearrangement uses TRBV19 and TRBJ2-1; D possibly corresponds to TRBD1 (7 bases). The V and J ends lost 0 bases and 5 bases respectively, with 17 bases between them. Germline V lookup: CDR1 LNHDA, CDR2 SQIVND (reference sequence). There are 17 residues in the CDR3. CDR3 loop: CASSIDRTEGAHNEQFF. The CDR3, as DNA: TGTGCCAGTAGTATAGACCGGACGGAGGGGGCACACAATGAGCAGTTCTTC.

This clone was counted only a few times. The gene calls are TRBV19 and TRBJ2-6; a weak D match, TRBD1 (6 bases). The CDR3 consists of 16 residues. Trimming took 5 bases from V and 4 from J, leaving 15 bases between them. CDR1 LNHDA and CDR2 SQIVND come from the germline V gene (reference sequence). CDR3 protein: CASSPLQGRGANVLTF. CDR3 nucleotide sequence: TGTGCCAGTAGTCCACTACAGGGTAGGGGGGCCAACGTCCTGACTTTC.

This clone appeared a single time. The CDR3 is CASSLSSGLYEQYF. The CDR3 coding sequence is TGTGCCAGCAGTCTGTCTAGCGGGTTATACGAGCAGTACTTC. The chain recombines TRBV28 with TRBJ2-7; 8 positions match TRBD2. J lost 4 bases, V lost 5 bases, and 7 bases had no gene match. The CDR3 is 14 amino acids. The germline gives CDR1 MDHEN, CDR2 SYDVKM. The full variable domain, in which reference TRBV28 and TRBJ2-7 provide the parts outside the CDR3, is DVKVTQSSRYLVKRTGEKVFLECVQDMDHENMFWYRQDPGLGLRLIYFSYDVKMKEKGDIPEGYSVSREKKERFSLILESASTNQTSMYLCASSLSSGLYEQYFGPGTRLTVT.

This chain uses TRBV4-1 with TRBJ2-1, with 9 bases matching TRBD2. CDR3 length: 16 residues. Germline CDR1 reads MGHRA; CDR2 reads YSYEKL. J was trimmed by 9 bases and V by 4 bases; bases with no gene match: 13. This chain's CDR3 is CASSRPQAGGRGEQFF. The CDR3 nucleotides are TGCGCCAGCAGCCGCCCTCAGGCGGGAGGGCGGGGTGAGCAGTTCTTC.

This clone was counted only a few times. The rearrangement links TRBV9 to TRBJ2-5; TRBD2 agrees at 9 bases. The CDR3 consists of 14 residues. CDR1 is SGDLS and CDR2 is YYNGEE in the germline V gene. Losses at the gene ends were 2 bases for V and 3 bases for J; bases not matched to a gene: 2. The CDR3 here is CASSVSSGKETQYF. CDR3 in DNA: TGTGCCAGCAGCGTTTCTAGCGGGAAAGAGACCCAGTACTTC. Full variable domain (missing parts from reference TRBV9 and TRBJ2-5): DSGVTQTPKHLITATGQRVTLRCSPRSGDLSVYWYQQSLDQGLQFLIQYYNGEERAKGNILERFSAQQFPDLHSELNLSSLELGDSALYFCASSVSSGKETQYFGPGTRLLVL.

V usage is TRBV4-1 and J usage is TRBJ2-3; 15 nucleotides align to TRBD2. The CDR3 totals 16 residues. Germline CDR1 reads MGHRA; CDR2 reads YSYEKL. The trim removed 5 bases at V and 5 bases at J, leaving 5 bases unmatched. In DNA, the CDR3 is TGCGCCAGCAGCAGGGGACTAGCGGGAGGAGAAGATACGCAGTATTTT. Encoded protein: CASSRGLAGGEDTQYF.

The gene calls are TRBV7-8 and TRBJ1-1, with 7 nucleotides matching TRBD1. The CDR3 runs to 13 residues. Germline assignment: CDR1 SGHVS and CDR2 FQNEAQ. V lost 3 bases and J lost 6; bases outside the gene matches: 4. The chain's CDR3 is CASSFTGEPEAFF. Written as DNA, the CDR3 is TGTGCCAGCAGCTTTACAGGGGAACCTGAAGCTTTCTTT.

This clone turned up a few times. The chain uses TRBV5-1 and TRBJ1-2; D is possibly TRBD1 (6 bases). The V end was cut by 0 bases, the J end by 4 bases, with 13 bases between. Germline CDR1 and CDR2: SGHRS and YFSETQ. The CDR3 totals 15 residues. CDR3 DNA: TGCGCCAGCAGCTTGGGCCCAGGGGCAACCTATGGCTACACCTTC. Translating gives CASSLGPGATYGYTF.

V is TRBV28 and J is TRBJ1-3; D call uncertain. Trimming took off 8 bases at V and 6 bases at J, with 5 bases between the two ends. The germline V gene encodes CDR1 MDHEN and CDR2 SYDVKM. This CDR3 comprises 10 residues. This CDR3 is CASQSNTIYF. Written as DNA, the CDR3 is TGTGCCAGCCAGTCAAACACCATATATTTT.

V gene TRBV30 combines with J gene TRBJ2-7; TRBD1 is a possible D gene (6 bases). V was pared by 1 base and J by 0 bases, with 13 bases between. Per germline, CDR1 GTSNPN and CDR2 SVGIG (reference sequence). CDR3 size: 15 residues. The CDR3, as DNA: TGTGCCTGGAGTGGAGGGGGAGTGAACTCCTACGAGCAGTACTTC. Residues: CAWSGGGVNSYEQYF.

This rearrangement joins TRBV7-8 to TRBJ1-2, with a weak D call TRBD1 (5 bases). This CDR3 region has 13 residues. The ends were cut back, 3 bases at V and 1 base at J, with 6 bases in the middle. Germline values: CDR1 SGHVS, CDR2 FQNEAQ. The CDR3 sequence: CASSFDSNYGYTF. The CDR3 region has the DNA TGTGCCAGCAGCTTTGACAGTAACTATGGCTACACCTTC.

The V gene is TRBV18, the J gene TRBJ2-7; 7 nucleotides agree with TRBD2. The CDR3 spans 14 residues. Germline CDR1 is KGHSH and CDR2 is LQKENI. J lost 7 bases, V lost 3 bases, and 9 bases had no gene match. The CDR3 is CASSPAAGRGEQYF. The CDR3 DNA reads TGTGCCAGCTCACCGGCGGCAGGGAGGGGAGAGCAGTACTTC.

This chain links TRBV27 with TRBJ2-3, with a weak D call TRBD2 (6 bases). Germline assignment: CDR1 MNHEY and CDR2 SMNVEV (reference sequence). The CDR3 is 15 residues long. Trimming shortened V by 1 base and J by 0 bases, and 8 bases separated the two germline ends. This chain's CDR3 is CASSLWSGSTDTQYF. The CDR3 nucleotides are TGTGCCAGCAGTTTATGGAGCGGGAGCACAGATACGCAGTATTTT.

This clone was picked up a small number of times. V and J are TRBV6-1 and TRBJ2-1, with D possibly matching TRBD2 (6 bases). The CDR3 sequence is 16 residues long. Germline-derived CDR1 and CDR2 are MNHNS and SASEGT. The V end was cut by 2 bases, the J end by 4 bases, with 15 bases between. The CDR3 spells CASSERASEIYNEQFF. Here the CDR3 DNA reads TGTGCCAGCAGTGAAAGGGCTAGCGAGATATACAATGAGCAGTTCTTC.

The chain joins TRBV6-1 to TRBJ2-5; 7 nucleotides match TRBD1. Trimming at V came to 7 bases and at J to 5 bases, leaving 13 bases not matched to a gene. The CDR3 runs 15 residues. Germline CDR1 reads MNHNS; CDR2 reads SASEGT. The CDR3 reads CASINPGTARETQYF. In DNA, the CDR3 is TGTGCCAGCATCAACCCCGGGACAGCCCGCGAGACCCAGTACTTC.

The rearrangement joins TRBV30 to TRBJ2-3; 9 bases line up with TRBD1. The CDR3 is made up of 14 amino acids. The ends lost 2 bases at V and 7 bases at J; junction bases unmatched: 7. The germline gives CDR1 GTSNPN, CDR2 SVGIG (reference sequence). The CDR3 region has the DNA TGTGCCTGGAGTAATACAGGGGGCCGGTATACGCAGTATTTT. It specifies CAWSNTGGRYTQYF.

DNA of the CDR3: TGTGCCAGCTCCCGGGACACCTGGTCCTACGAGCAGTACTTC. Residues: CASSRDTWSYEQYF. V and J are TRBV7-2 and TRBJ2-7; D is perhaps TRBD1 (6 bases). Per the germline V gene, CDR1 is SGHTA and CDR2 is FQGNSA. This CDR3 has 14 amino acids. Trimming left V 8 bases short and J 1 base short, with 15 bases between.

The chain links TRBV5-1 to TRBJ2-7; 11 nucleotides align to TRBD1. V was clipped by 2 bases and J by 3 bases; unmatched bases: 4. CDR3 size: 15 residues. Per the germline V gene, CDR1 is SGHRS and CDR2 is YFSETQ. The CDR3 coding sequence is TGCGCCAGCAGCTTCCACGGGACAGGGGGCTACGAGCAGTACTTC. Translation gives CASSFHGTGGYEQYF.

This clone was detected once. The chain uses TRBV27 and TRBJ2-2; 14 positions match TRBD2. Germline CDR1 is MNHEY and CDR2 is SMNVEV (reference sequence). CDR3 length: 15 amino acids. Trimming took 6 bases from V and 8 from J; bases not matched to a gene: 5. The CDR3 DNA reads TGTGCCAGCAGCTCCGGGACTAGCGGGAGTGGGGAGCTGTTTTTT. Its translation: CASSSGTSGSGELFF.

A word on this clone: Compared with germline, one end of the junction differs, possibly owing to a read error. The chain is built from TRBV7-7 and TRBJ1-5; 10 bases line up with TRBD1. Germline CDR1 and CDR2: SSHAT and FNYEAQ (reference sequence). The CDR3 runs 17 residues. CDR3 amino acids: CASSLGDRGNSNQPQHF. CDR3 sequence (DNA): TGTGCTAGCAGCTTAGGGGACAGGGGCAATAGCAATCAGCCCCAGCATTTT.

As DNA, the CDR3 is TGCGCCAGCAGCCCGGGGGGGGGCACAGATACGCAGTATTTT. Its protein product is CASSPGGGTDTQYF. The gene calls are TRBV5-1 and TRBJ2-3; 8 bases line up with TRBD2. The CDR3 is 14 amino acids. Germline lookup yields CDR1 SGHRS and CDR2 YFSETQ. V trimming: 4 bases; J trimming: 1 base; junction bases outside the gene matches: 2.